These 19 T cell receptor beta chains share one sample of origin, sequenced in a study of T cells in Graves' hyperthyroidism and ophthalmopathy. Researchers took RNA transcripts and amplified the TCR beta CDR3 regions from them. HTBI primers were used for first-round RT-PCR of the TCR CDR3. Via MiXCR, TCRdb re-called the multiplex PCR reads, giving one row per CDR3 protein. The table records about 360,000 distinct CDR3 sequences, less than 15% of them present only once. Sequences were obtained from blood. Receptor source: a woman between 18 and 30 years old with Graves' hyperthyroidism.

Comments on this clonotype: A read error may be the cause here, since a much bigger clone is one base away. This rearrangement joins TRBV9 to TRBJ2-1, with unresolved D. The assigned J gene may be wrong: the sequence end matches TRBJ2-7 better. The CDR3 loop spans 15 amino acids. The germline gives CDR1 SGDLS, CDR2 YYNGEE. CDR3 residues: CASSAVALPDNEQYF. Written as DNA, the CDR3 is TGTGCCAGCAGCGCCGTGGCTCTCCCTGACAATGAGCAGTACTTC.

The chain combines TRBV7-2 with TRBJ2-4, with a possible D match to TRBD1 (6 bases). This CDR3 is built from 16 residues. Per germline, CDR1 SGHTA and CDR2 FQGNSA. V was cut by 5 bases and J by 6 bases, with 20 bases left in between. CDR3 sequence reads: CASSQDFDRDINIQYF. The CDR3 nucleotides are TGTGCCAGCAGCCAAGACTTTGATAGGGACATAAACATTCAGTACTTC.

This clonotype was found a few times. Given a much more abundant clone one base away, this may be a read error. The chain employs TRBV6-2 or TRBV6-3 and TRBJ1-2, with 12 bases fitting TRBD1. The CDR3 consists of 20 residues. Germline V gene data show CDR1 as MNHEY and CDR2 as SVGEGT. CDR3 nucleotides: TGTGCCGGCAGTTACCCTACTTCTTGGGACAGGGGGCCGGTCGACTATGGCTACACCTTC. It yields the protein CAGSYPTSWDRGPVDYGYTF.

This clonotype was detected many times. The chain recombines TRBV6-5 with TRBJ2-5, with D possibly matching TRBD2 (7 bases). V was shortened by 2 bases and J by 5 bases, with 15 bases between the two germline ends. The CDR3 sequence is 15 residues long. Per the germline V gene, CDR1 is MNHEY and CDR2 is SVGAGI. The CDR3 loop is CASSYPTGLEETQYF. In DNA form, the CDR3 reads TGTGCCAGCAGTTACCCGACAGGACTAGAGGAGACCCAGTACTTC.

This clonotype showed up many times. The V and J genes are TRBV28 and TRBJ2-6; D is perhaps TRBD1 (6 bases). Germline CDR1 reads MDHEN; CDR2 reads SYDVKM. The CDR3 contains 18 residues. Deletions cut 3 bases from V and 2 bases from J, with 17 bases between. CDR3 amino acids: CASSFVGRGGTGANVLTF. The CDR3 coding sequence is TGTGCCAGCAGTTTCGTAGGCAGGGGTGGAACTGGGGCCAACGTCCTGACTTTC. Supplemented by reference TRBV28 and TRBJ2-6, the full variable domain reads DVKVTQSSRYLVKRTGEKVFLECVQDMDHENMFWYRQDPGLGLRLIYFSYDVKMKEKGDIPEGYSVSREKKERFSLILESASTNQTSMYLCASSFVGRGGTGANVLTFGAGSRLTVL.

The sample holds many counts of this clonotype. The J gene is TRBJ1-5, the V gene TRBV11-2, with D uncertain. Germline CDR1 and CDR2: SGHAT and FQNNGV. This CDR3 is built from 13 residues. V dropped 0 bases and J dropped 5 bases, with 5 bases sitting between them. The CDR3 reads CASSLEIHQPQHF. The CDR3 coding sequence is TGTGCCAGCAGCTTAGAGATACATCAGCCCCAGCATTTT.

This clonotype was seen ten or more times. This chain uses TRBV12-3 or TRBV12-4 with TRBJ1-5; D gene ambiguous. CDR3 length equals 14 residues. Trimming pared 5 bases from V and 3 bases from J, leaving 11 bases between. The CDR3 DNA reads as TGTGCCAGCAGTCCGGTGACTACCAATCAGCCCCAGCATTTT. As protein: CASSPVTTNQPQHF.

CDR3 in DNA: TGTGCCAGCGGGCAGTTGAATTCACCCCTCCACTTT. As protein: CASGQLNSPLHF. The V gene is TRBV27, the J gene TRBJ1-6; no definite D call. V lost 8 bases and J lost 7, with 9 bases in between. Germline CDR1 is MNHEY and CDR2 is SMNVEV (reference sequence). The CDR3 spans 12 residues.

With respect to this clonotype: This may arise from a read error, as a much more abundant clone is one base away. The chain is built from TRBV3-1 and TRBJ2-1, with no clear D. The germline V gene has CDR1 LGHDT and CDR2 YNNKEL (reference sequence). CDR3 size: 13 residues. This CDR3 is CACSQTYNNEQFF. CDR3 nucleotide sequence: TGTGCCTGCAGCCAAACCTACAACAATGAGCAGTTCTTC.

This clonotype was counted at least ten times. V is TRBV5-6 and J is TRBJ2-1, with 14 bases aligning to TRBD2. V shed 0 bases and J 9 bases; nucleotides not matched to a gene: 2. Germline assignment: CDR1 SGHDT and CDR2 YYEEEE. The CDR3 is 15 residues long. CDR3 sequence (DNA): TGTGCCAGCAGCTTGGGACTAGCGGGGGGGATTGAGCAGTTCTTC. Protein: CASSLGLAGGIEQFF.

This clonotype was counted ten times or more. The rearrangement uses TRBV28 and TRBJ2-3; possible D gene TRBD2, 5 bases. Germline CDR1 MDHEN, CDR2 SYDVKM. V was cut by 7 bases and J by 4 bases, with 15 bases left in between. This CDR3 region has 14 residues. This CDR3 reads CASKVEADPDTQYF. The CDR3 DNA is TGTGCCAGCAAGGTAGAAGCGGACCCAGATACGCAGTATTTT. The full variable domain, with the rest looked up from reference TRBV28 and TRBJ2-3, is DVKVTQSSRYLVKRTGEKVFLECVQDMDHENMFWYRQDPGLGLRLIYFSYDVKMKEKGDIPEGYSVSREKKERFSLILESASTNQTSMYLCASKVEADPDTQYFGPGTRLTVL.

This clonotype was picked up many times. J is TRBJ1-2 and V is TRBV2, with TRBD1 matching 7 bases. Germline CDR1 reads SNHLY; CDR2 reads FYNNEI. Trimming cost V 6 bases and J 6 bases; bases outside gene matches: 7. The CDR3 totals 13 residues. The CDR3 DNA reads TGTGCCAGCAGCCGAGACAGGGAAGATGGCTACACCTTC. It yields the protein CASSRDREDGYTF. Based on the CDR3 plus reference TRBV2 and TRBJ1-2, the full variable domain is EPEVTQTPSHQVTQMGQEVILRCVPISNHLYFYWYRQILGQKVEFLVSFYNNEISEKSEIFDDQFSVERPDGSNFTLKIRSTKLEDSAMYFCASSRDREDGYTFGSGTRLTVV.

V gene TRBV20-1 combines with J gene TRBJ2-2, with 10 bases that match TRBD1. The V gene's germline CDR1 is DFQATT and CDR2 SNEGSKA (reference sequence). CDR3 size: 15 residues. V lost 3 bases, J lost 3 bases, and 4 bases stayed unmatched. The CDR3 nucleotides are TGCAGTGCTAGGGGACAGGGGAGTTACACCGGGGAGCTGTTTTTT. Protein product: CSARGQGSYTGELFF.

A few counts support this clonotype. J is TRBJ2-1 and V is TRBV4-3; 7 bases map to TRBD2. J gave up 8 bases and V 4 bases, and 5 bases lay outside the gene matches. The germline V gene encodes CDR1 LGHNA and CDR2 YSLEER. The CDR3 spans 13 residues. The CDR3 sequence: CASSRLASYEQFF. The DNA of the CDR3 is TGCGCCAGCAGCCGACTAGCTAGTTATGAGCAGTTCTTC.

This clonotype was detected a few times. The chain uses TRBV5-1 and TRBJ1-6, with TRBD1 matching over 9 bases. The V segment lost 4 bases and the J segment 4 bases; nucleotides outside the gene matches: 9. The germline CDR1 and CDR2 sequences are SGHRS and YFSETQ. The CDR3 is 17 residues long. The CDR3 DNA is TGCGCCAGCAGCGATGGGACAGGGAGTGGGTATAATTCACCCCTCCACTTT. Encoded protein: CASSDGTGSGYNSPLHF.

This clonotype has ten or more counts. The gene calls are TRBV24-1 and TRBJ2-1, with 13 bases fitting TRBD2. J gave up 6 bases and V 5 bases, and 3 bases lay outside the gene matches. The CDR3 totals 15 residues. Germline V gene data show CDR1 as KGHDR and CDR2 as SFDVKD. In nucleotides, the CDR3 is TGTGCCACCAGTGCCGGGACTAGCGGGGTCAATGAGCAGTTCTTC. Amino acid sequence: CATSAGTSGVNEQFF.

This clonotype occurred many times. The chain combines TRBV3-1 with TRBJ2-7; the D gene is possibly TRBD1 (6 bases). Germline V gives CDR1 LGHDT, CDR2 YNNKEL (reference sequence). The CDR3 is 13 amino acids. The ends were cut back, 1 base at V and 6 bases at J, with 10 bases in the middle. CDR3 in DNA: TGTGCCAGCAGCCAAGGACAGGCCGGCGAGCAGTACTTC. This translates into CASSQGQAGEQYF.

A word on this clonotype: This sequence may be a read error, since a much larger clone differs from it by one base. The chain joins TRBV6-2 or TRBV6-3 to TRBJ1-2, with 8 bases identical to TRBD1. The CDR3 loop spans 16 amino acids. Germline-derived CDR1 and CDR2 are MNHEY and SVGEGT. The CDR3 DNA reads TGTGCCGGCAGTTACCTGACGGGACAGGCTAACTATGGCTACACCTTC. Translating gives CAGSYLTGQANYGYTF.

The CDR3 is CASSYNRMGQAYGYTF. The DNA of the CDR3 is TGTGCCAGCAGTTACAACCGTATGGGACAGGCGTATGGCTACACCTTC. V usage is TRBV6-5 and J usage is TRBJ1-2; TRBD1 matches at 8 bases. The CDR3 runs to 16 residues. Germline loops: CDR1 MNHEY, CDR2 SVGAGI. With 2 bases clipped from V and 5 bases from J, the junction kept 10 bases outside the gene matches.